This TCR beta chain was retrieved from a study of OX40 agonist ivuxolimab in advanced cancers. Context from the whole study: Ivuxolimab, which targeted the costimulatory receptor OX40 (CD134), was an agonistic, fully human IgG2 monoclonal antibody. Of the roughly 51 dose-escalation patients, hepatocellular carcinoma was present in 19, melanoma in approximately 15, renal cell carcinoma in 9 and head and neck cancer in 9. Intravenous ivuxolimab was administered to patients every 2 weeks at six dose levels: 0.01, 0.1, 0.3, 1.5, 3 and 10 mg/kg. The monotherapy dose-escalation portion (N = 52 patients) of the phase I ivuxolimab trial is reported in the paper. Partial responses were achieved by three dose-escalation patients, of whom one had hepatocellular carcinoma and two had cutaneous melanoma. Prior anti-PD-1, anti-PD-L1 or anti-CTLA-4 therapy was permitted, and checkpoint inhibitors had been received by less than 45% of dose-escalation patients. The purpose of peripheral TCRbeta sequencing was to test whether ivuxolimab changed TCR sequence diversity and led to clonal T-cell expansion. The dose-escalation cohort was about 87% male with a mean age of approximately 60 years, ranging from roughly 20 to 80. The paper as a whole reports these results and caveats: Clonal expansion of both CD4+ and CD8+ blood T cells was observed from baseline to week 6 at doses 0.1 to 3.0 mg/kg. After ivuxolimab, expanded clones were on average more numerous among CD8+ T cells than among CD4+ T cells. In the 0.1-3.0 mg/kg groups, partial responders had among the lowest normalized peripheral clonal expansion, particularly in CD8+ T cells. Which antigens the clonally expanded peripheral T cells were specific for was not determined. Low levels of normalized T-cell clonal expansion were also seen in some patients who did not respond.

This clone turned up a few times. Its antigen is still unknown. No base qualities exist here, and no much larger clone lies one base off it. Deletion took 7 bases off V and 5 bases off J, with a span of 14 bases between the germline ends. From the cysteine up to the phenylalanine, the CDR3 has a length of 13 residues. CDR3 DNA is the only sequence kept; it has 39 bases, read in frame from the first base. CDR1 and CDR2 are read off the germline V gene as MDHEN and SYDVKM. Genomic DNA was extracted from sorted cells for sequencing of the TCRbeta CDR3 region. TCRbeta CDR3 regions were sequenced using the immunoSEQ Assay. TCRdb re-hosts the immuneACCESS table, in-frame sequences only. Its copies lack some clones; in the studies checked, an unresolved V gene accounts for under half of them, and the cause for the rest is not known. The sample table shows about 61,000 clones, and about 88% are seen once. 0.55% to 0.6% of the sample is in the top ten clones.

The trial excluded patients who had a history of autoimmune disease or who were on systemic immunosuppression. Peripheral blood for TCR sequencing was drawn from every dose cohort at baseline, at cycle 4 day 1 and at cycle 7 day 1. The samples were drawn from a first-in-human, open-label, multicenter phase I dose-escalation trial of ivuxolimab. Adults with locally advanced or metastatic head and neck squamous cell, hepatocellular, melanoma or renal cell carcinoma were enrolled in the trial. Before TCR sequencing, CD4+ T cells and CD8+ T cells were sorted from peripheral blood as separate populations.

This receptor was taken from an adult with an advanced solid tumor such as melanoma, head and neck, liver or kidney cancer. The V and J segments used are TRBV28 and TRBJ2-5, with no confidently assigned D gene. Sequences were derived from CD4+ or CD8+ T cells sorted from blood, sampled in a trial of the OX40 agonist ivuxolimab. The DNA sequence reads TGTGCCAGCATCGGCGACCTAAGGGAGACCCAGTACTTC. This gives the protein CASIGDLRETQYF.